These 32 T cell receptor beta chains were all obtained from the same sample, sequenced in a study of a mutant IDH1 vaccine in newly diagnosed glioma. The table came from immunoSEQ multiplex PCR; TCRdb's copy has only in-frame clones and leaves some out. The sample holds around 50,000 clones, around 80% seen once. Antigens for these TCRs are unknown. Time point denoted: week 5, during vaccination. One vaccine dose held 300 ug of mutant IDH1 20-mer peptide and came with topical imiquimod. The specimen comprised PBMCs, sampled from a glioma patient whose treatment included an IDH1 peptide vaccine. Receptors originate from a man aged 50-60 years with glioma.

This clone has just a few counts. The chain carries TRBV25-1 and TRBJ2-2; TRBD1 aligns across 8 bases. The V gene's germline CDR1 is MGHDK and CDR2 SYGVNS. The J segment lost 5 bases and the V segment lost 7 bases, leaving 6 bases of the junction unmatched. This CDR3 has 14 amino acids. The CDR3 sequence is CASTPQGATGELFF. The DNA of the CDR3 is TGTGCCAGCACTCCGCAGGGGGCAACCGGGGAGCTGTTTTTT.

In DNA, the CDR3 is TGTGCCAGCAGCCAAGGTGGGAGAGCCTACGAGCAGTACTTC. This gives the protein CASSQGGRAYEQYF. The chain combines TRBV14 with TRBJ2-7, with D maybe TRBD2 (5 bases). V lost 1 base to trimming and J lost 2 bases, with 9 bases between them. This CDR3 comprises 14 residues. Germline V gives CDR1 SGHDN, CDR2 FVKESK.

The V and J genes are TRBV6-6 and TRBJ2-1; 8 bases line up with TRBD2. This CDR3 is built from 15 residues. Germline trimming cut 5 bases from V and 6 bases from J; bases unmatched to any gene: 9. From germline, CDR1 is MNHNY and CDR2 SVGAGI (reference sequence). The DNA for the CDR3 is TGTGCCAGCAGTCACCCCGGGACTAGTTCCAATGAGCAGTTCTTC. Translating gives CASSHPGTSSNEQFF.

The chain recombines TRBV4-1 with TRBJ2-7; D is undetermined. The CDR3 loop spans 15 amino acids. CDR1 is MGHRA and CDR2 is YSYEKL in the germline V gene. V lost 1 base to trimming and J lost 0 bases, with 10 bases between them. The CDR3 DNA is TGCGCCAGCAGCCAAGCCCTTCGGAGCTCCTACGAGCAGTACTTC. It specifies CASSQALRSSYEQYF.

This chain uses TRBV6-6 with TRBJ2-1; 12 nucleotides agree with TRBD1. CDR1 and CDR2 from the germline V gene are MNHNY and SVGAGI (reference sequence). The CDR3 spans 15 residues. The J segment lost 6 bases and the V segment lost 5 bases, leaving 5 bases of the junction unmatched. In nucleotides, the CDR3 is TGTGCCAGCAGTGGGACAGGGGGCTCGTCCAATGAGCAGTTCTTC. Its protein product is CASSGTGGSSNEQFF.

This clone showed up just a few times. This chain links TRBV2 with TRBJ1-1, with D hard to call. Germline-derived CDR1 and CDR2 are SNHLY and FYNNEI. Trimming removed 3 bases from V and 4 bases from J, with 9 bases in between. The CDR3 extends over 13 amino acids. CDR3 sequence: CASSELESTEAFF. Written as DNA, the CDR3 is TGTGCCAGCAGTGAGCTCGAGAGCACTGAAGCTTTCTTT. The whole variable domain, filled in from reference TRBV2 and TRBJ1-1, reads EPEVTQTPSHQVTQMGQEVILRCVPISNHLYFYWYRQILGQKVEFLVSFYNNEISEKSEIFDDQFSVERPDGSNFTLKIRSTKLEDSAMYFCASSELESTEAFFGQGTRLTVV.

The J gene is TRBJ2-7, the V gene TRBV5-6; the D gene is possibly TRBD1 (7 bases). Germline CDR1 and CDR2: SGHDT and YYEEEE. This CDR3 spans 13 amino acids. V was cut by 1 base and J by 5 bases, with 10 bases left in between. CDR3 in amino acids: CASSLQGGDEQYF. In DNA, the CDR3 is TGTGCCAGCAGCTTGCAGGGGGGCGACGAGCAGTACTTC.

The chain combines TRBV30 with TRBJ1-1; D unresolved. CDR3 size: 13 residues. The V and J ends lost 1 base and 0 bases respectively, with 6 bases between them. The germline V gene has CDR1 GTSNPN and CDR2 SVGIG (reference sequence). The CDR3 is CAWSDSLNTEAFF. In DNA form, the CDR3 reads TGTGCCTGGAGTGACAGTCTGAACACTGAAGCTTTCTTT.

The V and J genes are TRBV7-6 and TRBJ1-1; maybe TRBD1 (5 bases). Germline V lookup: CDR1 SGHVS, CDR2 FNYEAQ. The CDR3 has 14 amino acids. Trimming cost V 5 bases and J 4 bases, with 14 bases left between them. This CDR3 is CASSRSMGTTEAFF. Written as DNA, the CDR3 is TGTGCCAGCAGCCGCTCAATGGGGACCACTGAAGCTTTCTTT. Full variable domain (rest looked up from reference TRBV7-6 and TRBJ1-1): GAGVSQSPRYKVTKRGQDVALRCDPISGHVSLYWYRQALGQGPEFLTYFNYEAQQDKSGLPNDRFSAERPEGSISTLTIQRTEQRDSAMYRCASSRSMGTTEAFFGQGTRLTVV.

This clone was recorded a few times. The chain links TRBV7-6 to TRBJ2-1; 7 positions match TRBD2. The CDR3 loop spans 12 amino acids. Germline V gives CDR1 SGHVS, CDR2 FNYEAQ. The ends lost 5 bases at V and 10 bases at J; junction bases unmatched: 5. The CDR3 spells CASSPRAGEQFF. The CDR3 DNA follows: TGTGCCAGCAGCCCCCGAGCGGGGGAGCAGTTCTTC.

For the CDR3, the DNA is TGCGCCAGCAGCTTGGTTGAGGCGGGGGGAGAGACCCAGTACTTC. It is translated as CASSLVEAGGETQYF. The J gene is TRBJ2-5, the V gene TRBV5-1; TRBD2 matches at 8 bases. Germline values: CDR1 SGHRS, CDR2 YFSETQ. V trimming: 0 bases; J trimming: 4 bases; junction bases outside the gene matches: 5. The CDR3 totals 15 residues. The entire variable domain, with the rest obtained from reference TRBV5-1 and TRBJ2-5, is as follows: KAGVTQTPRYLIKTRGQQVTLSCSPISGHRSVSWYQQTPGQGLQFLFEYFSETQRNKGNFPGRFSGRQFSNSRSEMNVSTLELGDSALYLCASSLVEAGGETQYFGPGTRLLVL.

The V and J genes are TRBV23-1 and TRBJ2-1, with a tentative D call TRBD2 (6 bases). TRBV23-1 is classed as an ORF, of uncertain function. Trimming left V 6 bases short and J 10 bases short, with 13 bases between. The CDR3 runs to 12 residues. In nucleotides, the CDR3 is TGCGCCAGCAGGAGGGACTTTCGGGAGCAGTTCTTC. It translates to CASRRDFREQFF.

CDR3 residues: CASRLTQAANTEAFF. DNA of the CDR3: TGTGCCAGCAGACTAACACAGGCCGCGAACACTGAAGCTTTCTTT. The chain has TRBV6-5 and TRBJ1-1; D is possibly TRBD1 (5 bases). V was clipped by 6 bases and J by 1 base, with 15 bases between them. CDR3 length: 15 amino acids. Germline lookup yields CDR1 MNHEY and CDR2 SVGAGI.

This clone was seen just once. The chain has TRBV18 and TRBJ1-3, with a tentative D call TRBD1 (6 bases). V lost 1 base, J lost 2 bases, and 12 bases lay in between. Germline-derived CDR1 and CDR2 are KGHSH and LQKENI. CDR3 size: 16 residues. The CDR3 DNA is TGTGCCAGCTCACCACGGAACAGGGTGACTGGAAACACCATATATTTT. The encoded protein is CASSPRNRVTGNTIYF.

V is TRBV2 and J is TRBJ2-2; no reliable D call. Trimming left V 8 bases short and J 3 bases short, with 10 bases between. The germline gives CDR1 SNHLY, CDR2 FYNNEI. The CDR3 loop spans 13 amino acids. The CDR3 region has the DNA TGTGCCAGCCTCTCTCATCACACCGGGGAGCTGTTTTTT. This gives the protein CASLSHHTGELFF.

The V gene is TRBV18, the J gene TRBJ1-2; 7 nucleotides match TRBD1. CDR3 length: 13 amino acids. The ends lost 6 bases at V and 5 bases at J; junction bases unmatched: 6. Germline V lookup: CDR1 KGHSH, CDR2 LQKENI. CDR3 nucleotides: TGTGCCAGCTCCCCCGACAGGGAGTATGGCTACACCTTC. Protein sequence: CASSPDREYGYTF.

This rearrangement joins TRBV6-5 to TRBJ2-7, with no clear D. The CDR3 extends over 12 amino acids. The V gene's germline CDR1 is MNHEY and CDR2 SVGAGI. Between the trimmed V and J ends, which lost 6 bases and 3 bases, there was a span of 9 bases. The CDR3 here is CASRRTVYEQYF. DNA of the CDR3: TGTGCCAGCAGGAGGACGGTCTACGAGCAGTACTTC.

The chain joins TRBV20-1 to TRBJ2-7; TRBD1 is a possible D gene (6 bases). In germline, CDR1 is DFQATT, CDR2 SNEGSKA (reference sequence). The CDR3 spans 11 residues. The CDR3 sequence is CTPGDTYEQYF. CDR3 bases: TGCACCCCCGGGGACACCTACGAGCAGTACTTC.

V and J are TRBV29-1 and TRBJ2-1; D remains unclear. Per the germline V gene, CDR1 is SQVTM and CDR2 is ANQGSEA. This CDR3 has 14 residues. V lost 2 bases and J lost 5, with 13 bases in between. CDR3 coding DNA: TGCAGCGTTGAACACCTTTCCCTTGACAATGAGCAGTTCTTC. Translation: CSVEHLSLDNEQFF.

The chain joins TRBV5-4 to TRBJ2-5; 8 positions agree with TRBD1. The V gene end was trimmed by 4 bases and the J gene end by 2 bases; junction bases not matched to a gene: 4. The germline V gene encodes CDR1 SGHNT and CDR2 YYREEE (reference sequence). The CDR3 length is 14 residues. The CDR3 DNA is TGTGCCAGCAGCCGTGGACAGGGACAAGAGACCCAGTACTTC. Residues: CASSRGQGQETQYF. Full variable domain (remainder filled in from reference TRBV5-4 and TRBJ2-5): ETGVTQSPTHLIKTRGQQVTLRCSSQSGHNTVSWYQQALGQGPQFIFQYYREEENGRGNFPPRFSGLQFPNYSSELNVNALELDDSALYLCASSRGQGQETQYFGPGTRLLVL.

In DNA form, the CDR3 reads TGTGCCAGCAGCCAGAACGCAGGGGGCTCTGGAAACACCATATATTTT. Translating it yields CASSQNAGGSGNTIYF. J is TRBJ1-3 and V is TRBV4-2, with 7 bases fitting TRBD1. CDR1 and CDR2 from the germline V gene are LGHNA and YNFKEQ. J was trimmed by 0 bases and V by 3 bases; bases with no gene match: 5. The CDR3 runs 16 residues.

The V and J genes are TRBV25-1 and TRBJ1-4; D is possibly TRBD1 (5 bases). The V gene lost 4 bases and the J gene lost 1 base, with 19 bases spanning the gap. This CDR3 contains 18 residues. Germline V gives CDR1 MGHDK, CDR2 SYGVNS. Here the CDR3 DNA reads TGTGCCAGCAGTGGGGGACGGAGCCATCCGGGAACTAATGAAAAACTGTTTTTT. Translation gives CASSGGRSHPGTNEKLFF. Full variable domain (remainder filled in from reference TRBV25-1 and TRBJ1-4): EADIYQTPRYLVIGTGKKITLECSQTMGHDKMYWYQQDPGMELHLIHYSYGVNSTEKGDLSSESTVSRIRTEHFPLTLESARPSHTSQYLCASSGGRSHPGTNEKLFFGSGTQLSVL.

This sequence joins TRBV10-1 and TRBJ2-1; TRBD1 agrees at 10 bases. The trim removed 4 bases at V and 6 bases at J, leaving 0 bases unmatched. CDR1 and CDR2 from the germline V gene are WNHNN and SYGVQD (reference sequence). The CDR3 totals 13 residues. CDR3 sequence: CASSGTGGNEQFF. CDR3 nucleotides: TGCGCCAGCAGTGGGACAGGGGGCAATGAGCAGTTCTTC.

The gene calls are TRBV28 and TRBJ2-7; D is unresolved. V lost 4 bases, J lost 3 bases, and 16 bases lay in between. The germline gives CDR1 MDHEN, CDR2 SYDVKM. There are 15 residues in the CDR3. The DNA of the CDR3 is TGTGCCAGCAGTTACGCACCCATTGCGAGCTACGAGCAGTACTTC. This encodes CASSYAPIASYEQYF.

This chain links TRBV4-3 with TRBJ2-3, with TRBD2 matching over 14 bases. This CDR3 is 16 amino acids long. J was trimmed by 4 bases and V by 1 base; bases with no gene match: 1. CDR1 is LGHNA and CDR2 is YSLEER in the germline V gene. The CDR3 sequence is CASSQGTSGGPDTQYF. The CDR3 DNA sequence: TGCGCCAGCAGCCAAGGGACTAGCGGGGGGCCAGATACGCAGTATTTT.

This rearrangement joins TRBV5-5 to TRBJ1-2, with TRBD1 identical over 12 bases. The germline V gene has CDR1 SGHKS and CDR2 YYEKEE (reference sequence). This CDR3 is built from 15 residues. Trimming removed 2 bases from V and 8 bases from J; junction bases left unmatched: 7. The CDR3 reads CASSLPGQGANGYTF. The CDR3 DNA reads as TGTGCCAGCAGCTTACCGGGACAGGGGGCGAACGGCTACACCTTC.

The chain uses TRBV2 and TRBJ2-7, with 7 bases lining up with TRBD1. The length of the CDR3 is 15 residues. Germline CDR1 and CDR2: SNHLY and FYNNEI. Trimming removed 5 bases from V and 3 bases from J; junction bases left unmatched: 10. The CDR3 DNA reads as TGTGCCAGCAGTAGGGGACAGCCGGGGAGCTACGAGCAGTACTTC. It specifies CASSRGQPGSYEQYF.

The genes are TRBV2 and TRBJ2-2; the match to TRBD1 covers 7 bases. V lost 2 bases to trimming and J lost 7 bases; unmatched junction nucleotides: 7. The CDR3 loop spans 15 amino acids. The germline V gene has CDR1 SNHLY and CDR2 FYNNEI. The CDR3 coding sequence is TGTGCCAGCAGTGAAAATACCAGGGGGAGCGGGGAGCTGTTTTTT. Translated, it gives CASSENTRGSGELFF.

CDR3 coding DNA: TGTGCCAGCAGAGTAGAAAGTTCCACTGAAGCTTTCTTT. Residues: CASRVESSTEAFF. J is TRBJ1-1 and V is TRBV25-1; D gene uncertain. The CDR3 loop spans 13 amino acids. The germline V gene encodes CDR1 MGHDK and CDR2 SYGVNS. V was trimmed by 6 bases and J by 4 bases, leaving 12 bases between them. The full variable domain, completed using reference TRBV25-1 and TRBJ1-1, is EADIYQTPRYLVIGTGKKITLECSQTMGHDKMYWYQQDPGMELHLIHYSYGVNSTEKGDLSSESTVSRIRTEHFPLTLESARPSHTSQYLCASRVESSTEAFFGQGTRLTVV.

The genes are TRBV5-5 and TRBJ1-5; D is unresolved. Per germline, CDR1 SGHKS and CDR2 YYEKEE (reference sequence). V dropped 5 bases and J dropped 0 bases, with 12 bases sitting between them. The CDR3 has 15 amino acids. In DNA form, the CDR3 reads TGTGCCAGCAGAATCACACCTATTAGCAATCAGCCCCAGCATTTT. Translation: CASRITPISNQPQHF.

The chain employs TRBV6-6 and TRBJ1-3; D is perhaps TRBD1 (5 bases). The V gene's germline CDR1 is MNHNY and CDR2 SVGAGI (reference sequence). Trimming stripped 0 bases from V and 4 bases from J, with 7 bases between. The CDR3 has 14 amino acids. CDR3 sequence reads: CASSYSGTGNTIYF. DNA of the CDR3: TGTGCCAGCAGTTACTCGGGGACGGGAAACACCATATATTTT.

This sequence joins TRBV27 and TRBJ2-5; 9 nucleotides match TRBD2. After removal of 3 bases from V and 5 bases from J, the junction contained 7 bases not matched to a gene. This CDR3 is built from 15 residues. CDR1 is MNHEY, CDR2 SMNVEV, per germline (reference sequence). CDR3 sequence: CASSFKRGVGETQYF. Here the CDR3 DNA reads TGTGCCAGCAGTTTTAAGCGGGGGGTCGGCGAGACCCAGTACTTC.